This TCR beta chain was profiled in a study of technical replicates of blood from several donors. The count of this clone is one. This CDR3 region has 13 residues. The ends lost 1 base at V and 8 bases at J; junction bases unmatched: 0. CDR1 is LGHNA, CDR2 YSLEER, per germline. Produced via immunoSEQ multiplex PCR; TCRdb's table is partial and in-frame only. The table records 65,000 to 85,000 clones, approximately 96% of them present only once. Material: T cells isolated from PBMCs. The chain has TRBV4-3 and TRBJ1-4, with 8 bases that match TRBD1. The receptor was isolated from a human donor in good health. This chain's CDR3 is CASSQGQGEKLFF. The CDR3 DNA is TGCGCCAGCAGCCAAGGACAGGGGGAAAAACTGTTTTTT.